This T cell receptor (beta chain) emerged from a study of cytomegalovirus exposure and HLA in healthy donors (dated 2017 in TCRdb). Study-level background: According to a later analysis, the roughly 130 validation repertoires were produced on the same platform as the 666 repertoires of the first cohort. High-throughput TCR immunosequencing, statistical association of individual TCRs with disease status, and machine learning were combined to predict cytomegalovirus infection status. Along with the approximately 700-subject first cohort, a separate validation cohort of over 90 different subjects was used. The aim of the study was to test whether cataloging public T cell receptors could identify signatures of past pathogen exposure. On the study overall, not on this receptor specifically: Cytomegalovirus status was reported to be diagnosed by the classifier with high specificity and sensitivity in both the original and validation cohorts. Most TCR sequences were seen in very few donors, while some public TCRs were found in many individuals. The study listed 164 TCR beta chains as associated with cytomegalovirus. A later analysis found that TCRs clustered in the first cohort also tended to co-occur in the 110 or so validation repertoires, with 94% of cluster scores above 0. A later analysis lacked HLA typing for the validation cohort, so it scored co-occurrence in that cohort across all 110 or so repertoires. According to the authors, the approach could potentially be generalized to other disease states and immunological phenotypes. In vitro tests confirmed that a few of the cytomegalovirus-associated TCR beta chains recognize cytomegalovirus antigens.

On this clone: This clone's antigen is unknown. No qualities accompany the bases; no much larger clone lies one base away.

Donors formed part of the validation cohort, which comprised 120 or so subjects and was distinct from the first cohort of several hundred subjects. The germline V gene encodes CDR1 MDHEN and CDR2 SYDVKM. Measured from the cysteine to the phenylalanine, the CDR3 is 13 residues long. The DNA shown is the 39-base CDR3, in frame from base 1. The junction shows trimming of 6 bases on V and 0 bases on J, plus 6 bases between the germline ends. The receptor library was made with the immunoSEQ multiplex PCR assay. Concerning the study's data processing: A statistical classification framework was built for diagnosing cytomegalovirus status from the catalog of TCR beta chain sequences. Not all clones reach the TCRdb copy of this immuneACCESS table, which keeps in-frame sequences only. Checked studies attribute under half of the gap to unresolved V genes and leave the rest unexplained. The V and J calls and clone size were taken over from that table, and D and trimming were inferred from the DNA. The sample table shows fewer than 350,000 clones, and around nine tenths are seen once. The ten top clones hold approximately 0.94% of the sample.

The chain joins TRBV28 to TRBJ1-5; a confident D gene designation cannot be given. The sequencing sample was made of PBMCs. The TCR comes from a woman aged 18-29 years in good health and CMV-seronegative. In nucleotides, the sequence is TGTGCCAGCAGCCCTAATAGCAATCAGCCCCAGCATTTT. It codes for CASSPNSNQPQHF.